This T cell receptor (beta chain) emerged from a study of siplizumab effects on memory and regulatory T cells. The assay was immunoSEQ multiplex PCR, and TCRdb's table has in-frame clones only and misses some. The sample gives 110,000 or so clones, around 92% of which show up once; around 0.75% is in the top ten. The germline gives CDR1 ENHRY, CDR2 SYGVKD. Trimming took 4 bases from V and 10 from J, leaving 10 bases between them. The CDR3 extends over 11 amino acids. Only a few counts were recorded for this clone. This TCR was sampled from a human donor in good health. The rearrangement links TRBV10-3 to TRBJ1-1; tentatively, D is TRBD1 (5 bases). The specimen sequenced was Tregs sorted from blood. DNA of the CDR3: TGTGCCATCAGTGGGGGGACGGTAGCTTTCTTT. Translated: CAISGGTVAFF.